A single sample gave rise to the 18 T cell receptor beta chains below, sequenced in a study of T cells in Graves' hyperthyroidism and ophthalmopathy. The investigators amplified TCR beta CDR3 regions from RNA transcripts. The HTBI primer set served for first-round RT-PCR of the TCR CDR3. TCRdb ran MiXCR on the multiplex PCR reads and lists one entry per CDR3 protein. The table lists 450,000 to 650,000 distinct CDR3 sequences, about 15% of them singletons, with 15% to 20% in the top ten. Sequenced input: blood. Receptor source: a woman under 30 with Graves' ophthalmopathy.

This chain joins TRBV7-9 and TRBJ2-7; the D is unclear. This CDR3 contains 12 residues. V lost 4 bases and J lost 4, with 8 bases in between. In germline, CDR1 is SEHNR, CDR2 FQNEAQ (reference sequence). CDR3 amino acids: CASSSPVYEQYF. In nucleotides, the CDR3 is TGTGCCAGCAGCTCCCCAGTTTACGAGCAGTACTTC.

This clonotype was seen many times. The chain links TRBV3-1 to TRBJ1-4; 10 bases agree with TRBD1. V lost 2 bases to trimming and J lost 8 bases; unmatched junction nucleotides: 11. CDR1 and CDR2 (germline): LGHDT, YNNKEL (reference sequence). The CDR3 sequence is 17 residues long. The CDR3 loop reads CASSQTRGRTGGEKLFF. CDR3 sequence (DNA): TGTGCCAGCAGCCAAACTAGGGGAAGGACAGGGGGAGAAAAACTGTTTTTT.

The sample holds many counts of this clonotype. The chain combines TRBV7-3 with TRBJ2-3, with D tentatively TRBD2 (6 bases). Per germline, CDR1 SGHTA and CDR2 FQGTGA. The CDR3 totals 15 residues. The ends were cut back, 4 bases at V and 1 base at J, with 12 bases in the middle. The CDR3 bases are TGTGCCAGCAGCTACGGGGGAAAACGCACAGATACGCAGTATTTT. It codes for CASSYGGKRTDTQYF.

This clonotype was recorded many times. The chain uses TRBV5-6 and TRBJ2-1; D is possibly TRBD2 (6 bases). With 3 bases removed from V and 15 bases from J, the gap between germline ends came to 16 bases. This CDR3 region has 12 residues. Germline lookup yields CDR1 SGHDT and CDR2 YYEEEE. The CDR3 DNA sequence: TGTGCCAGCAGCTGGGCCGGGACTCCGGGGTTCTTC. Translating it yields CASSWAGTPGFF.

The rearrangement uses TRBV7-9 and TRBJ1-2; 11 bases are a match to TRBD1. The CDR3 spans 18 residues. The germline CDR1 and CDR2 sequences are SEHNR and FQNEAQ (reference sequence). V lost 3 bases and J lost 1; bases outside the gene matches: 10. CDR3 in DNA: TGTGCCAGCAGCTTCCTCCGGGACAGGGGGGCGCTTAACTATGGCTACACCTTC. Protein product: CASSFLRDRGALNYGYTF.

The table lists this clonotype with a few counts. The chain links TRBV11-1 to TRBJ1-1; 7 nucleotides agree with TRBD1. CDR1 and CDR2 from the germline V gene are SGHAT and FQDESV (reference sequence). Germline trimming cut 5 bases from V and 6 bases from J; bases unmatched to any gene: 6. The CDR3 sequence is 13 residues long. The CDR3 nucleotides are TGTGCCAGCAGCACCCTGACAGGGTCTGAAGCTTTCTTT. This encodes CASSTLTGSEAFF. Full variable domain (rest looked up from reference TRBV11-1 and TRBJ1-1): EAEVAQSPRYKITEKSQAVAFWCDPISGHATLYWYRQILGQGPELLVQFQDESVVDDSQLPKDRFSAERLKGVDSTLKIQPAELGDSAMYLCASSTLTGSEAFFGQGTRLTVV.

This clonotype has ten or more counts. The V gene is TRBV5-1, the J gene TRBJ2-3, with TRBD2 matching over 9 bases. Losses at the gene ends were 6 bases for V and 0 bases for J; bases not matched to a gene: 8. Germline V lookup: CDR1 SGHRS, CDR2 YFSETQ. This CDR3 is built from 16 residues. The CDR3 spells CASTKREVTSTDTQYF. DNA of the CDR3: TGCGCCAGCACGAAGCGGGAGGTGACTAGCACAGATACGCAGTATTTT. The full variable domain, in which reference TRBV5-1 and TRBJ2-3 provide the parts outside the CDR3, is KAGVTQTPRYLIKTRGQQVTLSCSPISGHRSVSWYQQTPGQGLQFLFEYFSETQRNKGNFPGRFSGRQFSNSRSEMNVSTLELGDSALYLCASTKREVTSTDTQYFGPGTRLTVL.

This clonotype was seen more than once but under ten times. The V and J genes are TRBV12-3 or TRBV12-4 and TRBJ1-4; D is ambiguous. V dropped 4 bases and J dropped 3 bases, with 12 bases sitting between them. The CDR3 is 15 amino acids. In DNA form, the CDR3 reads TGTGCCAGCAGTTCCCCGCAGGTCGCTAATGAAAAACTGTTTTTT. Amino acid sequence: CASSSPQVANEKLFF.

There are many counts of this clonotype. V and J are TRBV28 and TRBJ2-1, with 10 bases lining up with TRBD2. Germline V gives CDR1 MDHEN, CDR2 SYDVKM. This CDR3 spans 15 amino acids. J gave up 4 bases and V 5 bases, and 5 bases lay outside the gene matches. The CDR3 DNA follows: TGTGCCAGCAGTCCTGCTAGCGGGGGATACAATGAGCAGTTCTTC. This gives the protein CASSPASGGYNEQFF.

This clonotype has at least ten counts. V gene TRBV28 combines with J gene TRBJ2-2; D gene uncertain. Per germline, CDR1 MDHEN and CDR2 SYDVKM. The CDR3 spans 14 residues. Trimming removed 6 bases at V and 3 bases at J, with 11 bases between. CDR3 DNA: TGTGCCAGCAGCCGACGGCTACACACCGGGGAGCTGTTTTTT. This encodes CASSRRLHTGELFF.

This clonotype was seen at least ten times. This chain joins TRBV7-3 and TRBJ2-7; D may be TRBD1 or TRBD2 (6 bases each). Trimming shortened V by 3 bases and J by 6 bases, and 12 bases separated the two germline ends. This CDR3 is built from 13 residues. Germline CDR1 and CDR2: SGHTA and FQGTGA. This chain's CDR3 is CASSLTRGGEQYF. DNA of the CDR3: TGTGCCAGCAGCTTGACCAGGGGAGGCGAGCAGTACTTC.

The chain has TRBV5-5 and TRBJ1-2, with 11 bases fitting TRBD1. This CDR3 is built from 14 residues. Germline values: CDR1 SGHKS, CDR2 YYEKEE (reference sequence). The V gene end was trimmed by 4 bases and the J gene end by 2 bases; junction bases not matched to a gene: 1. Written as DNA, the CDR3 is TGTGCCAGCAGCGGGGACAGGGGGAACTATGGCTACACCTTC. Translated, it gives CASSGDRGNYGYTF.

This clonotype has a count of ten or more. The chain employs TRBV7-2 and TRBJ2-7; maybe TRBD2 (5 bases). The V end lost 6 bases, the J end lost 6 bases, and 15 bases lay between the germline ends. The CDR3 spans 13 residues. CDR1 and CDR2 (germline): SGHTA, FQGNSA. The CDR3 loop is CASSGRELGEQYF. The CDR3 DNA follows: TGTGCCAGCAGTGGACGGGAACTAGGCGAGCAGTACTTC. Full variable domain (remainder filled in from reference TRBV7-2 and TRBJ2-7): GAGVSQSPSNKVTEKGKDVELRCDPISGHTALYWYRQSLGQGLEFLIYFQGNSAPDKSGLPSDRFSAERTGGSVSTLTIQRTQQEDSAVYLCASSGRELGEQYFGPGTRLTVT.

This clonotype was picked up many times. The CDR3 here is CSASDGGGNNEQFF. The CDR3 DNA reads TGCAGTGCTAGTGACGGCGGGGGGAATAATGAGCAGTTCTTC. The chain combines TRBV20-1 with TRBJ2-1; 8 bases are shared with TRBD2. The CDR3 totals 14 residues. Germline V gene sequence: CDR1 DFQATT, CDR2 SNEGSKA (reference sequence). The V and J ends lost 3 bases and 7 bases, in that order; junction bases with no gene match: 8.

This clonotype has a handful of counts. The chain has TRBV27 and TRBJ2-7; the D is unclear. V shed 5 bases and J shed 0 bases, with 23 bases lying between them. The CDR3 is 18 amino acids. The germline V gene encodes CDR1 MNHEY and CDR2 SMNVEV (reference sequence). CDR3 protein: CASSLIDAGKSRSYEQYF. CDR3 DNA sequence: TGTGCCAGCAGTCTTATCGATGCAGGAAAGTCCCGCTCCTACGAGCAGTACTTC.

This clonotype has a count of ten or more. The chain employs TRBV30 and TRBJ2-4; D not resolved. This CDR3 is built from 11 residues. V was clipped by 5 bases and J by 6 bases, with 8 bases between them. Germline V CDR1 and CDR2: GTSNPN, SVGIG (reference sequence). CDR3 DNA: TGTGCCTGGGCTGGGGTAAACATTCAGTACTTC. It encodes CAWAGVNIQYF.

This clonotype was recorded at least ten times. The chain couples TRBV4-1 to TRBJ1-1; D call uncertain. This CDR3 spans 15 amino acids. The V end lost 1 base, the J end lost 3 bases, and 12 bases lay between the germline ends. From germline, CDR1 is MGHRA and CDR2 YSYEKL. Written as DNA, the CDR3 is TGCGCCAGCAGCCAAGTGGGAAAGGCGGACACTGAAGCTTTCTTT. It translates to CASSQVGKADTEAFF.

This clonotype showed up just a few times. This chain links TRBV7-9 with TRBJ2-7; D remains ambiguous. The CDR3 is 12 residues long. V lost 5 bases, J lost 5 bases, and 10 bases lay in between. The V gene's germline CDR1 is SEHNR and CDR2 FQNEAQ (reference sequence). The CDR3 spells CASSPRTDEQYF. The CDR3 coding sequence is TGTGCCAGCAGCCCCCGGACCGACGAGCAGTACTTC.